This T cell receptor (beta chain) was identified during a study of blood T cell repertoires in COVID-19. CDR3 length equals 14 residues. Germline CDR1 KGHSH, CDR2 LQKENI. The junction had 5 bases not matched to a gene; V was cut back by 3 bases and J by 9 bases. Sequenced by immunoSEQ multiplex PCR; TCRdb stores in-frame clones only, minus some. The sample includes 70,000 or so clones, 87% of them seen just once. The sequence derives from a woman younger than 30 with acute or convalescent COVID-19. Material for sequencing was peripheral blood. The rearrangement links TRBV18 to TRBJ1-6, with 7 bases identical to TRBD1. This CDR3 reads CASSPGQDRSPLHF. The CDR3 DNA reads as TGTGCCAGCTCACCCGGACAGGACCGTTCACCCCTCCACTTT.